The clone carrying this TCR beta chain was observed a handful of times. The antigen is not known. This entry belongs to a study of beta chain features in type 1 diabetes. Study overall: No patient-donor differences in age, gender, total cells or subset yield.

Naive, central memory, regulatory and stem cell-like memory cells within the CD4+ compartment were sorted using CD45RO/CCR7/CD25/CD127/CD95/CD27. Study-wide findings and caveats: In the patient group, naive, central memory and Treg TCRB repertoires seemed more alike than in the healthy donor group. PCR may have favored shorter templates equally in patients and controls. Moderate but significant shortening of TCRB CDR3s was recorded in all four CD4+ subsets from Type 1 diabetes patients.

Sequencing targeted expressed TCRB transcripts, as all isolated RNA had been reverse transcribed. Method: immunoSEQ multiplex PCR; TCRdb's copy keeps in-frame clones and lacks some. This sample has over 150,000 clones, with approximately 8% found just once. Sequencing was carried out using central memory CD4+ T cells from blood. This sequence originates from a woman aged 40 to 50 with type 1 diabetes.

CDR3 DNA sequence: TGTGCCAGCAGCTTTAGTCGAACCGGGGAGCTGTTTTTT. It is translated as CASSFSRTGELFF. The gene calls are TRBV7-7 and TRBJ2-2; no reliable D call. Trimming took 3 bases from V and 5 from J, leaving 7 bases between them. Germline assignment: CDR1 SSHAT and CDR2 FNYEAQ (reference sequence). The CDR3 is made up of 13 amino acids.